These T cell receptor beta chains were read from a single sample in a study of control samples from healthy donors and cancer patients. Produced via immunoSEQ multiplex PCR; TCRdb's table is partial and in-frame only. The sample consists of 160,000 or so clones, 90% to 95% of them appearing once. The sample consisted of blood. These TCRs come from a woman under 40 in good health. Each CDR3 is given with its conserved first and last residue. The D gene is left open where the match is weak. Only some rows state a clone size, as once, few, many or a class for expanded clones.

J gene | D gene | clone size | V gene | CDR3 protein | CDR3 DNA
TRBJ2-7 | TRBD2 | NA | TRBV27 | CASSSTSGKVYEQYF | TGTGCCAGCAGTTCGACTAGCGGGAAAGTCTACGAGCAGTACTTC
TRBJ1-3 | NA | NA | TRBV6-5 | CASSYGNSGNTIYF | TGTGCCAGCAGTTACGGGAACTCTGGAAACACCATATATTTT
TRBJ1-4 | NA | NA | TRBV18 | CASSPWDTLVATNEKLFF | TGTGCCAGCTCACCTTGGGACACCCTAGTTGCAACTAATGAAAAACTGTTTTTT
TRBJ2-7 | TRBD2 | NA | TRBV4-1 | CASSPYQLAGFDEQYF | TGCGCCAGCAGCCCCTACCAACTAGCGGGATTCGACGAGCAGTACTTC
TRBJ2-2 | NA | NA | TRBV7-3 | CASSSQGTGELFF | TGTGCCAGCAGTTCCCAAGGGACCGGGGAGCTGTTTTTT
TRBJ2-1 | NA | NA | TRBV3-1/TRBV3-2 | CASSQEPRGGYNEQFF | TGTGCCAGCAGCCAAGAACCTAGAGGGGGGTACAATGAGCAGTTCTTC
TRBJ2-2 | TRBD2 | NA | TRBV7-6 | CASSLRASGTRSGELFF | TGTGCCAGCAGCTTAAGGGCTAGCGGGACGCGGAGCGGGGAGCTGTTTTTT
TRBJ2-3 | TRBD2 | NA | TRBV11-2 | CASSSGTSGRTDTQYF | TGTGCCAGCAGCTCAGGGACTAGCGGGAGGACAGATACGCAGTATTTT
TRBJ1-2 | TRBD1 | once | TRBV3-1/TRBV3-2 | CASSQGDSNFVGGYTF | TGTGCCAGCAGCCAGGGGGACAGCAACTTTGTGGGAGGCTACACCTTC
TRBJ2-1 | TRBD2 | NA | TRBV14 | CASSLLGLAGEYNEQFF | TGTGCCAGCAGCCTCCTGGGACTAGCGGGAGAGTACAATGAGCAGTTCTTC
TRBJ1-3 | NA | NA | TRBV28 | CASILSRDGGNTIYF | TGTGCCAGCATTCTATCCCGCGACGGAGGAAACACCATATATTTT
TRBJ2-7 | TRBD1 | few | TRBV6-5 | CASSYSSGGFYEQYF | TGTGCCAGCAGTTACTCTTCAGGGGGCTTCTACGAGCAGTACTTC
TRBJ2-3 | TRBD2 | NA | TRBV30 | CAWNAGGPDTQYF | TGTGCCTGGAATGCGGGAGGGCCCGATACGCAGTATTTT
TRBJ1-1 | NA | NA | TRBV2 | CASSDDVEGQNTEAFF | TGTGCCAGCAGTGACGACGTAGAGGGGCAGAACACTGAAGCTTTCTTT
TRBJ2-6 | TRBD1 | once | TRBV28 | CASIRRDRGPPGANVLTF | TGTGCCAGCATCAGACGGGACAGGGGACCCCCTGGGGCCAACGTCCTGACTTTC
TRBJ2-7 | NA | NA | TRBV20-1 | CSASKGTIDEQYF | TGCAGTGCTAGTAAAGGGACCATCGACGAGCAGTACTTC
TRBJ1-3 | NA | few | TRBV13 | CASSLGGSTIYF | TGTGCCAGCAGCTTAGGGGGGAGCACCATATATTTT
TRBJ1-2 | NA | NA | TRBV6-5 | CASTPRARQNYGYTF | TGTGCCAGCACCCCTAGGGCGCGACAGAACTATGGCTACACCTTC
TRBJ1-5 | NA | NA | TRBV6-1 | CASSDKGWNQPQHF | TGTGCCAGCAGTGATAAGGGTTGGAATCAGCCCCAGCATTTT
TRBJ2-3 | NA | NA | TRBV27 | CASSFQGTDTQYF | TGTGCCAGCAGTTTCCAGGGCACAGATACGCAGTATTTT
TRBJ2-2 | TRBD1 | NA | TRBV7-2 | CASSLGQGKTGELFF | TGTGCCAGCAGCTTGGGACAGGGGAAGACCGGGGAGCTGTTTTTT
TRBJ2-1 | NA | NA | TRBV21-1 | CASSTTGQANQLNYNEQFF | TGTGCCAGCAGCACGACCGGACAGGCGAACCAACTTAACTACAATGAGCAGTTCTTC
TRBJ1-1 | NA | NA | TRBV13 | CASSFISGKGQPNTEAFF | TGTGCCAGCAGCTTCATTTCAGGGAAGGGGCAGCCGAACACTGAAGCTTTCTTT
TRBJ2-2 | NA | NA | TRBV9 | CASSVSQVNTGELFF | TGTGCCAGCAGCGTATCCCAGGTGAACACCGGGGAGCTGTTTTTT
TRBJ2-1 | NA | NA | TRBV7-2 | CASSLQGDNEQFF | TGTGCCAGCAGCTTGCAGGGTGACAATGAGCAGTTCTTC
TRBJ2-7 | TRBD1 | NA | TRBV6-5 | CASSLTTSGGPNEQYF | TGTGCCAGCAGTTTAACCACCTCAGGGGGCCCCAACGAGCAGTACTTC